Listed below are T cell receptor beta chains from one sample, sequenced in a study of persistence of HIV-infected CD4 T cells. The protocol was immunoSEQ multiplex PCR, while the TCRdb copy is restricted to in-frame clones and leaves out a portion. The sample holds tens of thousands of clones, 82% seen once. Their antigen targets remain unknown. This sample comprised CD4+ T cells sorted from PBMCs after roughly 18-hour stimulation, obtained from a patient who received antiretroviral therapy. The source of these receptors is an adult man with HIV who was CMV-seropositive. CDR3s include the opening cysteine and the closing phenylalanine or tryptophan. D genes are given only for firm matches. Not every row has a clone size; where given, it reads once, few, many or a size class.

V	size	D	length	J	CDR3	DNA
TRBV4-2	.	.	16	TRBJ2-3	CASSQETGTSTDTQYF	TGTGCCAGCAGCCAAGAAACGGGCACTAGCACAGATACGCAGTATTTT
TRBV27	.	.	16	TRBJ2-1	CASSLGWVPGNNEQFF	TGTGCCAGCAGTTTAGGTTGGGTCCCTGGGAACAATGAGCAGTTCTTC
TRBV5-1	.	TRBD1	17	TRBJ1-6	CASSWRDPGQGNSPLHF	TGCGCCAGCAGCTGGAGAGACCCGGGACAGGGGAATTCACCCCTCCACTTT
TRBV29-1	.	TRBD1	14	TRBJ1-5	CSVAQGNSNQPQHF	TGCAGCGTTGCACAGGGGAATAGCAATCAGCCCCAGCATTTT
TRBV5-4	.	TRBD2	15	TRBJ2-1	CASSLAGGGYNEQFF	TGTGCCAGCAGCTTAGCGGGGGGTGGCTACAATGAGCAGTTCTTC
TRBV19	.	.	15	TRBJ1-5	CASTLDWISNQPQHF	TGTGCCAGTACATTGGACTGGATTAGCAATCAGCCCCAGCATTTT
TRBV27	.	.	16	TRBJ1-5	CASSFARGLGNQPQHF	TGTGCCAGCAGTTTCGCCAGGGGCCTAGGCAATCAGCCCCAGCATTTT
TRBV4-1	few	TRBD1	15	TRBJ1-5	CASSQGQGARQPQHF	TGCGCCAGCAGCCAAGGACAGGGGGCTCGGCAGCCCCAGCATTTT
TRBV5-1	.	.	14	TRBJ1-1	CASSLKERNTEAFF	TGCGCCAGCAGCTTGAAGGAGAGGAACACTGAAGCTTTCTTT
TRBV18	.	.	15	TRBJ2-2	CASSPTRAETGELFF	TGTGCCAGCTCACCAACCAGGGCTGAGACCGGGGAGCTGTTTTTT
TRBV5-5	.	TRBD2	15	TRBJ2-7	CASSDASGLAYEQYF	TGTGCCAGCAGCGACGCTTCGGGACTAGCCTACGAGCAGTACTTC
TRBV27	.	.	14	TRBJ2-1	CASSPRDTDNEQFF	TGTGCCAGCAGCCCCCGGGACACTGACAATGAGCAGTTCTTC
TRBV28	.	TRBD1	14	TRBJ1-5	CASSLGQDNQPQHF	TGTGCCAGCAGTTTGGGACAGGATAATCAGCCCCAGCATTTT
TRBV3-1/TRBV3-2	.	.	15	TRBJ2-3	CASNPSFLSTDTQYF	TGTGCCAGCAACCCTAGCTTTCTTAGCACAGATACGCAGTATTTT
TRBV7-3	.	.	15	TRBJ2-1	CASSSTPGPGHEQFF	TGTGCCAGCAGCTCTACACCAGGACCGGGCCATGAGCAGTTCTTC
TRBV27	.	TRBD1	13	TRBJ1-2	CASSPTGGRGYTF	TGTGCCAGCAGTCCAACAGGGGGCCGTGGCTACACCTTC
TRBV7-9	.	.	14	TRBJ1-3	CASSFETPGNTIYF	TGTGCCAGCAGCTTCGAGACACCTGGAAACACCATATATTTT
TRBV18	.	TRBD1	16	TRBJ2-2	CASSPVRGMNTGELFF	TGTGCCAGCTCACCGGTCAGGGGGATGAACACCGGGGAGCTGTTTTTT
TRBV28	.	TRBD2	20	TRBJ2-1	CASRFGGLAGISSSYNEQFF	TGTGCCAGCAGGTTCGGGGGGCTAGCGGGGATAAGCAGCTCCTACAATGAGCAGTTCTTC
TRBV24-1	.	.	13	TRBJ2-1	CATSDSGINEQFF	TGTGCCACCAGTGATTCAGGGATCAATGAGCAGTTCTTC
TRBV10-3	.	.	13	TRBJ2-2	CAINPDITGELFF	TGTGCCATCAACCCGGACATCACCGGGGAGCTGTTTTTT
TRBV5-1	few	TRBD1	16	TRBJ1-4	CASSLATGGVGEKLFF	TGCGCCAGCAGCTTGGCAACAGGGGGGGTTGGTGAAAAACTGTTTTTT
TRBV7-2	.	TRBD2	19	TRBJ2-2	CASSSSRGGGGAYTGELFF	TGTGCCAGCAGCTCCTCCCGGGGTGGCGGGGGGGCGTACACCGGGGAGCTGTTTTTT
TRBV5-1	.	.	12	TRBJ2-7	CASRLGLGEQYF	TGCGCCAGCAGGTTGGGGTTAGGCGAGCAGTACTTC
TRBV7-8	.	.	13	TRBJ2-1	CASSLANGGEQFF	TGTGCCAGCAGCTTAGCGAATGGGGGTGAGCAGTTCTTC
TRBV9	.	.	18	TRBJ2-2	CASSVEAGHATNTGELFF	TGTGCCAGCAGCGTAGAGGCAGGGCACGCGACGAACACCGGGGAGCTGTTTTTT
TRBV4-2	.	TRBD2	15	TRBJ2-2	CASSPPREGTGELFF	TGTGCCAGCAGCCCACCCCGGGAGGGGACCGGGGAGCTGTTTTTT
TRBV4-1	.	.	18	TRBJ1-4	CASSQEGRNSVTNEKLFF	TGCGCCAGCAGCCAAGAGGGGAGGAACAGCGTAACTAATGAAAAACTGTTTTTT
TRBV11-3	.	.	15	TRBJ2-7	CASSLGGPGIYEQYF	TGTGCCAGCAGCTTAGGGGGTCCAGGGATCTACGAGCAGTACTTC
TRBV18	few	.	13	TRBJ2-7	CASSPTSSYEQYF	TGTGCCAGCTCACCGACCAGCTCCTACGAGCAGTACTTC
TRBV10-1	few	TRBD1	13	TRBJ1-5	CAGRDRGKESQHF	TGCGCCGGTCGGGACAGGGGAAAGGAGTCCCAGCATTTT
TRBV5-4	.	.	13	TRBJ2-6	CASSLAGANVLTF	TGTGCCAGCAGCCTAGCTGGGGCCAACGTCCTGACTTTC
TRBV5-1	.	TRBD2	15	TRBJ2-2	CASRPPGLNTGELFF	TGCGCCAGCAGACCTCCGGGACTAAACACCGGGGAGCTGTTTTTT
TRBV2	.	.	15	TRBJ1-2	CASSVDLRKGDGYTF	TGTGCCAGCAGTGTGGACCTGAGGAAAGGGGATGGCTACACCTTC
TRBV3-1/TRBV3-2	.	.	15	TRBJ1-5	CASSQGRYSNQPQHF	TGTGCCAGCAGCCAAGGACGGTATAGCAATCAGCCCCAGCATTTT
TRBV7-2	once	.	15	TRBJ2-5	CASRRGPTEEETQYF	TGTGCCAGCAGACGCGGCCCGACGGAAGAAGAGACCCAGTACTTC
TRBV2	.	.	16	TRBJ1-3	CASSEQGPEIGNTIYF	TGTGCCAGCAGCGAACAAGGCCCCGAGATTGGAAACACCATATATTTT
TRBV10-3	.	.	10	TRBJ2-3	CAIGRDTQYF	TGTGCCATCGGTAGGGATACGCAGTATTTT
TRBV5-1	.	TRBD1	16	TRBJ2-2	CASSLGTGGQTGELFF	TGCGCCAGCAGCTTGGGGACAGGGGGTCAGACCGGGGAGCTGTTTTTT
TRBV10-3	.	TRBD1	18	TRBJ1-5	CAISESIIGTGFNQPQHF	TGTGCCATCAGTGAGTCGATTATCGGGACAGGGTTCAATCAGCCCCAGCATTTT
TRBV7-2	.	TRBD1	15	TRBJ2-3	CASSLGTGLTDTQYF	TGTGCCAGCAGCTTAGGGACAGGGTTAACAGATACGCAGTATTTT
TRBV24-1	.	.	13	TRBJ1-5	CATSDSVNQPQHF	TGTGCCACCAGTGATTCGGTGAATCAGCCCCAGCATTTT
TRBV7-3	.	TRBD1	15	TRBJ2-2	CASSPRQGAAWELFF	TGTGCCAGCAGCCCGCGACAGGGGGCAGCTTGGGAGCTGTTTTTT
TRBV4-1	few	TRBD1	19	TRBJ1-3	CASSQEFLDRGRAGNTIYF	TGCGCCAGCAGCCAAGAGTTCCTTGACAGGGGAAGGGCTGGAAACACCATATATTTT
TRBV19	.	.	14	TRBJ2-6	CASQAGTGANVLTF	TGTGCCAGTCAGGCAGGGACTGGGGCCAACGTCCTGACTTTC
TRBV6-2/TRBV6-3	.	.	14	TRBJ1-1	CASSYRARNTEAFF	TGTGCCAGCAGTTACCGGGCCAGGAACACTGAAGCTTTCTTT
TRBV5-1	once	.	13	TRBJ1-2	CASSLETPYGYTF	TGCGCCAGCAGCTTAGAAACCCCCTATGGCTACACCTTC
TRBV5-1	.	TRBD1	13	TRBJ2-7	CASSYRTGDEQYF	TGCGCCAGCAGCTATAGGACAGGGGATGAGCAGTACTTC
TRBV18	.	.	15	TRBJ1-3	CASSPIKSSGNTIYF	TGTGCCAGCTCACCGATAAAAAGCTCTGGAAACACCATATATTTT
TRBV6-6	.	.	15	TRBJ2-7	CASSLQRLVSYEQYF	TGTGCCAGCAGTCTACAGCGGCTAGTCTCCTACGAGCAGTACTTC